This T cell receptor (beta chain) comes out of a study of technical replicates of blood from a few donors. Using immunoSEQ multiplex PCR, the repertoire was profiled, and TCRdb retains in-frame clones only, with some absent. The sample lists about 100,000 clones; about 95% were seen once. V was pared by 3 bases and J by 5 bases, with 16 bases between. The CDR3 has 15 amino acids. Germline assignment: CDR1 SGHVS and CDR2 FQNEAQ. The origin of this receptor is a human donor in good health. The sample taken for sequencing was T cells isolated from PBMCs. The chain combines TRBV7-8 with TRBJ1-1, with a weak D call TRBD1 (6 bases). CDR3 bases: TGTGCCAGCAGCTTCAGGGACATTCCCTCAACTGAAGCTTTCTTT. This gives the protein CASSFRDIPSTEAFF. The variable domain in full, completed from reference TRBV7-8 and TRBJ1-1, reads GAGVSQSPRYKVAKRGQDVALRCDPISGHVSLFWYQQALGQGPEFLTYFQNEAQLDKSGLPSDRFFAERPEGSVSTLKIQRTQQEDSAVYLCASSFRDIPSTEAFFGQGTRLTVV.